The rows below give T cell receptor beta chains drawn from one sample of a study of post-analysis software for immune sequencing data. TCRdb re-derived calls from the PCR reads in MiXCR, one entry per CDR3 protein. In the table there are about 820,000 distinct CDR3 sequences, approximately 53% of which are singletons. Specimen: blood. The origin of the receptors is a girl aged 5-17 years with multiple sclerosis. CDR3s include the opening cysteine and the closing phenylalanine or tryptophan. A D gene is named only where the DNA matches it firmly. Part of the rows lack a size; the others show once, few, many or a class for expanded clones.

size	D	V	J	CDR3	DNA
few	TRBD2	TRBV2	TRBJ2-5	CASTFLAAIQETQYF	TGTGCCAGCACCTTCCTAGCGGCGATCCAAGAGACCCAGTACTTC
NA	NA	TRBV20-1	TRBJ2-1	CSAKGGGRGYNEQFF	TGCAGTGCGAAGGGAGGGGGGCGGGGGTACAATGAGCAGTTCTTC
NA	TRBD2	TRBV5-5	TRBJ2-3	CASSSGGRATDTQYF	TGTGCCAGCAGCTCCGGCGGGAGGGCGACAGATACGCAGTATTTT
NA	TRBD2	TRBV20-1	TRBJ2-1	CSAGFLAGGYYNEQFF	TGCAGTGCTGGATTCTTAGCGGGAGGGTACTACAATGAGCAGTTCTTC
few	TRBD1	TRBV5-1	TRBJ2-5	CASYLGDRGQETQYF	TGCGCCAGCTATCTGGGGGACAGGGGGCAAGAGACCCAGTACTTC
NA	NA	TRBV7-9	TRBJ2-7	CASSPRENGGSYEQYF	TGTGCCAGCAGCCCTAGGGAGAATGGAGGCTCCTACGAGCAGTACTTC
few	TRBD2	TRBV12-3/TRBV12-4	TRBJ2-1	CASSLRGLAGNGKQFF	TGTGCCAGCAGTTTAAGGGGACTAGCGGGGAACGGTAAGCAGTTCTTC
NA	TRBD2	TRBV5-6	TRBJ2-7	CASSVGTSHEQYF	TGTGCCAGCAGCGTCGGGACTAGTCACGAGCAGTACTTC
NA	NA	TRBV5-1	TRBJ1-2	CASSLASGRDHYGYTF	TGCGCCAGCAGCTTGGCCAGCGGCAGGGACCACTATGGCTACACCTTC
NA	NA	TRBV7-7	TRBJ2-3	CASSSTTGPIDTQYF	TGTGCTAGCAGCTCAACTACCGGACCGATAGATACGCAGTATTTT
few	NA	TRBV10-3	TRBJ2-7	CAISDGTGPYEQYF	TGTGCCATCAGTGACGGGACTGGCCCCTACGAGCAGTACTTC
NA	TRBD2	TRBV28	TRBJ2-1	CASSSGLADNEQFF	TGTGCCAGCAGTTCGGGACTAGCGGACAATGAGCAGTTCTTC
NA	NA	TRBV5-1	TRBJ2-6	CASSFKGASSGANVLTF	TGCGCCAGCAGCTTTAAAGGGGCCTCCTCTGGGGCCAACGTCCTGACTTTC
NA	TRBD2	TRBV5-1	TRBJ2-7	CASSLPGGLAGGPRYYEQYF	TGCGCCAGCAGCTTGCCGGGGGGACTAGCGGGAGGGCCCCGCTACTACGAGCAGTACTTC
NA	TRBD1	TRBV5-1	TRBJ1-1	CASSLGWDREAEAFF	TGCGCCAGCAGCTTGGGGTGGGACAGGGAGGCTGAAGCTTTCTTT
NA	TRBD2	TRBV20-1	TRBJ2-7	CSARVETSGRYEQYF	TGCAGTGCTAGGGTGGAGACTAGCGGCCGATACGAGCAGTACTTC
NA	NA	TRBV6-5	TRBJ2-2	CASSYSQPNTGELFF	TGTGCCAGCAGTTACTCGCAGCCGAACACCGGGGAGCTGTTTTTT
NA	NA	TRBV27	TRBJ2-7	CASSYSAENSYEQYF	TGTGCCAGCAGTTATTCCGCCGAGAACTCCTACGAGCAGTACTTC
NA	NA	TRBV12-5	TRBJ2-1	CASGLVRQDEQFF	TGTGCTAGTGGTTTGGTAAGGCAGGATGAGCAGTTCTTC
NA	NA	TRBV6-1	TRBJ2-3	CASRTDRYTDTQYF	TGTGCCAGCAGGACCGACAGGTACACAGATACGCAGTATTTT
NA	TRBD2	TRBV3-1	TRBJ2-1	CASSPLAEGHNEQFF	TGTGCCAGCAGCCCACTAGCGGAGGGGCACAATGAGCAGTTCTTC
NA	NA	TRBV5-1	TRBJ2-6	CASSPRTPSGANVLTF	TGCGCCAGCAGCCCGCGGACTCCTTCTGGGGCCAACGTCCTGACTTTC
NA	TRBD1	TRBV11-1	TRBJ2-5	CASSSTGEGETQYF	TGTGCCAGCAGCTCCACAGGGGAAGGGGAGACCCAGTACTTC
NA	TRBD1	TRBV4-1	TRBJ1-6	CASSQGDRGNSPLHF	TGCGCCAGCAGCCAAGGCGACAGGGGGAATTCACCCCTCCACTTT
NA	TRBD2	TRBV29-1	TRBJ2-7	CSAGSVTSGIGYEQYF	TGCAGCGCCGGGAGCGTGACTAGCGGGATCGGGTACGAGCAGTACTTC
NA	TRBD2	TRBV3-1	TRBJ2-5	CASGGLAAGKETQYF	TGTGCCAGCGGTGGACTAGCGGCCGGGAAAGAGACCCAGTACTTC
NA	NA	TRBV14	TRBJ1-6	CASSQAVGPGGSPLHF	TGTGCCAGCAGCCAAGCAGTCGGTCCAGGTGGCTCACCCCTCCACTTT
NA	TRBD1	TRBV7-2	TRBJ2-7	CASRPGTDYEQYF	TGTGCCAGCAGGCCCGGGACAGATTACGAGCAGTACTTC
NA	TRBD1	TRBV29-1	TRBJ1-5	CSVGTGINQPQHF	TGCAGCGTTGGGACAGGGATCAATCAGCCCCAGCATTTT
NA	NA	TRBV6-6	TRBJ2-1	CASSYAGTGSYNEQFF	TGTGCCAGCAGTTACGCGGGGACCGGATCCTACAATGAGCAGTTCTTC
NA	NA	TRBV5-1	TRBJ2-7	CASSFRDASYEQYF	TGCGCCAGCAGCTTCCGGGACGCCTCCTACGAGCAGTACTTC